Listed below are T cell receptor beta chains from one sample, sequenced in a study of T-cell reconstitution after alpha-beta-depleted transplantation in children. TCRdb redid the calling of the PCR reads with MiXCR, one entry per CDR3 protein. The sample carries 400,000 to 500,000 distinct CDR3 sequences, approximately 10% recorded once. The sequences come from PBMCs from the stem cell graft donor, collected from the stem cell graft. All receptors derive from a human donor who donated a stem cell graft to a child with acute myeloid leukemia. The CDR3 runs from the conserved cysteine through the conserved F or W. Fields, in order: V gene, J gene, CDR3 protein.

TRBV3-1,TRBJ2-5,CASSQGGETQYF
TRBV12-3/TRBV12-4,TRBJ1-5,CASWKAGYNQPQHF
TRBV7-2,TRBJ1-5,CASSIDRANQPQHF
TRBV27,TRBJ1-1,CASSPLDRGLTEAFF
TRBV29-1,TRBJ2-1,CSVGKLALSPSEQFF
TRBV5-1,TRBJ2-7,CASSSGTSVYEQYF
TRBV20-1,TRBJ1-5,CSAGAGNQPQHF
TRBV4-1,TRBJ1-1,CASSHQGQAGTWGAFF
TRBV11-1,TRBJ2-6,CASSLVQGVSSGANGLTF
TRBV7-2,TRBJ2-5,CASSLGGKTGLKTQYF
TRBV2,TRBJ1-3,CASSGSGTNRNTIYF
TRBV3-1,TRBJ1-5,CASSQDAMSNQPQHF
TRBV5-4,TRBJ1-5,CASSPWPGSNQPQHF
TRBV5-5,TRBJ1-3,CASSPRREPSGNTIYF
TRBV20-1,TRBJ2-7,CSATDGYEQYF
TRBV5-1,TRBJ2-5,CASGNPTGGKETQYF
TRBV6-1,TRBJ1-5,CASSPPGQGTRGNQPQHF
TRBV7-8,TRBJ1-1,CASSRNPVVGLMNTEAFF
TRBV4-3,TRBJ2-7,CASSRGQSYEQYF
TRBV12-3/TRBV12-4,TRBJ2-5,CASSLRGRETQYF
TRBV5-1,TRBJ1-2,CASSSVEGYTF
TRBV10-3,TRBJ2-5,CAISESRTGETQYF
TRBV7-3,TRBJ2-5,CASSLGSLETQYF
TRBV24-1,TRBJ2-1,CATSDGSSRGKQFF
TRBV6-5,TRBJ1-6,CASSYSRGGNTPLHF
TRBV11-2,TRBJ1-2,CASSLAGTGQYYGYTF
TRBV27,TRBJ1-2,CASSLSGGLVGYGYTF
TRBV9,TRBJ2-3,CASSVPSGGSTDTQYF
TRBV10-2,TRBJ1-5,CASSPIMRGNQPQHF
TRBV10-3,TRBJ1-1,CAISEYAPNTEAFF
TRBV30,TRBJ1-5,CAWAGKVNQPQHF
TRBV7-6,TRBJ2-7,CASSKDRGGEQYF
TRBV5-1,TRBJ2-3,CASSYRGDMGTDTQYF
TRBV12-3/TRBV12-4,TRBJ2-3,CASSPGGGGDTQYF
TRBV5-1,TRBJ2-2,CASSGLAGESTIF
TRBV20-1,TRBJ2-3,CSAIDGGSTDTQYF
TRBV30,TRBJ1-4,CAWSATDEKLFF
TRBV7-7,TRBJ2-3,CASSLGTGGPTDTQYF
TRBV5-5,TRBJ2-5,CASSLRGGGQETQYF
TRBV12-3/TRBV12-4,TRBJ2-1,CASSFTDNNEQFF
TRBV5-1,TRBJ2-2,CASSLAGLGGELFF
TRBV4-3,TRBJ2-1,CASSQDVAYDNEQFF
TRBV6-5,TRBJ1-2,CASSYGRGNGYTF
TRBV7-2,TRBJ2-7,CASSLALGDRLARETYEQYF
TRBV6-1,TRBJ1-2,CAAEGLTLNYGYTF
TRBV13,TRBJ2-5,CASSSTGTSGGPTQYF
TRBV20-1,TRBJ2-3,CSAGGGGDTQYF
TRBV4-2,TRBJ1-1,CASSTWTGKTEAFF